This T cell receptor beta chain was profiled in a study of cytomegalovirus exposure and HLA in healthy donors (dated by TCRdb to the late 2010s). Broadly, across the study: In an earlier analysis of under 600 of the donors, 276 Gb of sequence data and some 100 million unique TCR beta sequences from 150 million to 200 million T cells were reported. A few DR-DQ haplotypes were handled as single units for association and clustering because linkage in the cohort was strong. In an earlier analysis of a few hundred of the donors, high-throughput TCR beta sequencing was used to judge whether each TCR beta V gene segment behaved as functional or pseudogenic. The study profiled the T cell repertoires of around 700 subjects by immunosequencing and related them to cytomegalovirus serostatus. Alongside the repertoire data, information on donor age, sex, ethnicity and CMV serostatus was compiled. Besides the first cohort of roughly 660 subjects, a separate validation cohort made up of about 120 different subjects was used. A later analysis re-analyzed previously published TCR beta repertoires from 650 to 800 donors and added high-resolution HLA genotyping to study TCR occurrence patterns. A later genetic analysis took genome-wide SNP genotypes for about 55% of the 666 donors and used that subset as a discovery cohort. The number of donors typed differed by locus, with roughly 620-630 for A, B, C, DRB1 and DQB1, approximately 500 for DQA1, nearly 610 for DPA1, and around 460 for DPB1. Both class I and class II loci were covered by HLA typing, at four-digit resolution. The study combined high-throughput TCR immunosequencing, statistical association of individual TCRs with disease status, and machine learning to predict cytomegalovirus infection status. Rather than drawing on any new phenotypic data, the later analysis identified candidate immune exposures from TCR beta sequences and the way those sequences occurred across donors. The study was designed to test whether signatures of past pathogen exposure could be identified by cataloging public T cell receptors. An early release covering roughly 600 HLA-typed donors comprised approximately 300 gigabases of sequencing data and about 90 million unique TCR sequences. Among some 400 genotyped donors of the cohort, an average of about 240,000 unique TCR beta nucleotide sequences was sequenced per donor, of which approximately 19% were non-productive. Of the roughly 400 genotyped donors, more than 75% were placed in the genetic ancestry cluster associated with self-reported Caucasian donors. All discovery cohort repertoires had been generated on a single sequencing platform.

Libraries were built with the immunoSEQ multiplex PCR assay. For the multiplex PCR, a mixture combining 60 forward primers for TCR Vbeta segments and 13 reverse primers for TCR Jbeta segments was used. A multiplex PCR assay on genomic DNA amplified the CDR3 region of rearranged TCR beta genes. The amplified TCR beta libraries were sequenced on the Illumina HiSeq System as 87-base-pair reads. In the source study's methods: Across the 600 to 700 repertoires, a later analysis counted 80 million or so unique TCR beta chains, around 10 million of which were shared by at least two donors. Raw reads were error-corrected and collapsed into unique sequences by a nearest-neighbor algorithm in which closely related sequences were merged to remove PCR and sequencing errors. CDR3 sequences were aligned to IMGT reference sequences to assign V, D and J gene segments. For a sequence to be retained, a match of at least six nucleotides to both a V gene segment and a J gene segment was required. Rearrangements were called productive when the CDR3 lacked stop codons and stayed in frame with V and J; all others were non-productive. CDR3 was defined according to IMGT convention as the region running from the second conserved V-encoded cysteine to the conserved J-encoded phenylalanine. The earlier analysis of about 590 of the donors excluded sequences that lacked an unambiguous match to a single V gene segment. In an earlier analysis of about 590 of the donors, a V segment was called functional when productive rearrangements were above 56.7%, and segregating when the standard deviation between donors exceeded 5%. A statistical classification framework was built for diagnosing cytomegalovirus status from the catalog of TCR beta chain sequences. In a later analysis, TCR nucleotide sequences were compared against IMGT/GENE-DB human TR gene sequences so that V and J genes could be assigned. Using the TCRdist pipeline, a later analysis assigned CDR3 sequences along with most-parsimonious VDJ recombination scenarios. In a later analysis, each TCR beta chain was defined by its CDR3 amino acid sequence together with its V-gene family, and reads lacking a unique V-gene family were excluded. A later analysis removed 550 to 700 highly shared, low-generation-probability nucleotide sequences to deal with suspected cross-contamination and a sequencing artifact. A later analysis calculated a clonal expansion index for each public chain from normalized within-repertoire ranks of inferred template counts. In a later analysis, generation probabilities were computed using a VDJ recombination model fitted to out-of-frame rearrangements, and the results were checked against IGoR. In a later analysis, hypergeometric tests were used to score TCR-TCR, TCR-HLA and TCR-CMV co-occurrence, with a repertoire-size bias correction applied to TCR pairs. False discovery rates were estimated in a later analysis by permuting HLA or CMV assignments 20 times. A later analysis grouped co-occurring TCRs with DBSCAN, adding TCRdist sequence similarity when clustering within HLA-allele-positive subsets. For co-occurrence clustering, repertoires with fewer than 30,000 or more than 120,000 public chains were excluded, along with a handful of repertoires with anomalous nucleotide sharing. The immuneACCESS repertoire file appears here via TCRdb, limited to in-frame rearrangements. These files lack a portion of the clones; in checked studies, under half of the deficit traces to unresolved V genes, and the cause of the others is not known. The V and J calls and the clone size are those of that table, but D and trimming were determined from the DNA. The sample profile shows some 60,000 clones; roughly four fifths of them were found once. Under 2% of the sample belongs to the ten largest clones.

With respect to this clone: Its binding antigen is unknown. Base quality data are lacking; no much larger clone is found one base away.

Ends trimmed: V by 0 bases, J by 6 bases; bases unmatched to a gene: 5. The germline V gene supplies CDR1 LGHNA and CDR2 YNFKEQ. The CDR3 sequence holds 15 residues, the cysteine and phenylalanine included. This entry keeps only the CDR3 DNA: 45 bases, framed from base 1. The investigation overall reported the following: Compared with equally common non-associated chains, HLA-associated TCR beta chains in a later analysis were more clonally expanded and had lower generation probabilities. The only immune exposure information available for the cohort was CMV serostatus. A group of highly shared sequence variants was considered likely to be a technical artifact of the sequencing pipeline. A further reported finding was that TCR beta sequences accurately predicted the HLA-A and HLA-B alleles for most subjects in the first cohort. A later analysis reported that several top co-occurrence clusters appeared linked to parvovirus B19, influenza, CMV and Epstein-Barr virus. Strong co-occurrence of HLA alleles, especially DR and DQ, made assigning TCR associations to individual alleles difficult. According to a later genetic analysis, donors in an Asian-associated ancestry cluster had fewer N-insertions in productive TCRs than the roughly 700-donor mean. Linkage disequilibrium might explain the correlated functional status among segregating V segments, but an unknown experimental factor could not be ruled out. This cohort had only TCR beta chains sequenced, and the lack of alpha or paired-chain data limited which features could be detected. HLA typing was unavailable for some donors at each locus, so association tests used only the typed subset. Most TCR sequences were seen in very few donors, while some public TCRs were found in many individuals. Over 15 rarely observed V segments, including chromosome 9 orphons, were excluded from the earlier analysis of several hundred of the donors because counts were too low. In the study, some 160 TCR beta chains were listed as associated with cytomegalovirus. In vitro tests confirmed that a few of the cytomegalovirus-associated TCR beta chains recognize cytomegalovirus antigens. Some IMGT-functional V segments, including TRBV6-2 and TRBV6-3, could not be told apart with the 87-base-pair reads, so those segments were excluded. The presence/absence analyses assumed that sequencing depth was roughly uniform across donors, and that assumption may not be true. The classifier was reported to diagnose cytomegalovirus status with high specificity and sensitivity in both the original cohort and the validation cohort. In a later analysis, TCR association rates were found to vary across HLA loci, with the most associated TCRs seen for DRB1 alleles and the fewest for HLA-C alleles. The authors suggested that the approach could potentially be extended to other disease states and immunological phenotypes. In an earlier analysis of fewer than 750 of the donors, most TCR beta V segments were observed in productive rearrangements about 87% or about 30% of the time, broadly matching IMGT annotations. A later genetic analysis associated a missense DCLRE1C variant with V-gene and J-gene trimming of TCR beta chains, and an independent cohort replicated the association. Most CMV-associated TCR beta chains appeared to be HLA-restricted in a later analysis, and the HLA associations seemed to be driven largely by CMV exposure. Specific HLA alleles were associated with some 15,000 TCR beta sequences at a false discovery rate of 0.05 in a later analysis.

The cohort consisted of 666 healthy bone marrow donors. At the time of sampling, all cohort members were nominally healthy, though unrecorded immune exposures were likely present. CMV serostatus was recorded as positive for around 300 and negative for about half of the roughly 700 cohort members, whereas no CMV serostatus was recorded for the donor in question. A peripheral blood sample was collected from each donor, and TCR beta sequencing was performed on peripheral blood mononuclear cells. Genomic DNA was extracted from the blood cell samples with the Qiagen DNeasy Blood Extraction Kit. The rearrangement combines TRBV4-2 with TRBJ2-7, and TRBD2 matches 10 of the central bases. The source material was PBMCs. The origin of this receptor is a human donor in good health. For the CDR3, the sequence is CASSQDPSGRGEQYF. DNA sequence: TGTGCCAGCAGCCAAGATCCTAGCGGGAGAGGCGAGCAGTACTTC.